The 10 T cell receptor beta chains below all came from one sample that was sequenced in a study of T cell changes during pregnancy in multiple sclerosis. The data were produced by immunoSEQ multiplex PCR, yet TCRdb's version contains in-frame clones alone and is incomplete. The repertoire has about 70,000 clones, about 92% of them found once; the top ten carry more than 1.4%. The sample consisted of peripheral blood, taken after pregnancy. These receptors were collected from a female donor with multiple sclerosis, enrolled in a pregnancy study.

This chain joins TRBV5-1 and TRBJ2-7; no definite D call. The CDR3 is 13 residues long. V lost 0 bases to trimming and J lost 4 bases, with 8 bases between them. Germline lookup yields CDR1 SGHRS and CDR2 YFSETQ. The CDR3 spells CASSLGQEYEQYF. The CDR3 bases are TGCGCCAGCAGCTTGGGTCAAGAGTACGAGCAGTACTTC.

This clone was detected only once. The rearrangement links TRBV4-3 to TRBJ2-1; D possibly corresponds to TRBD2 (5 bases). Germline-derived CDR1 and CDR2 are LGHNA and YSLEER. The CDR3 consists of 15 residues. V shed 2 bases and J shed 5 bases, with 13 bases lying between them. DNA for the CDR3: TGCGCCAGCAGCCAACTCCCGGCGGGCGACAATGAGCAGTTCTTC. It is translated as CASSQLPAGDNEQFF.

This sequence joins TRBV11-2 and TRBJ1-3, with 7 bases matching TRBD1. Germline values: CDR1 SGHAT, CDR2 FQNNGV. The CDR3 totals 15 residues. V shed 5 bases and J 0 bases; nucleotides not matched to a gene: 4. The CDR3 nucleotides read TGTGCCAGCAGCGAGGGGGCTTACTCTGGAAACACCATATATTTT. It translates to CASSEGAYSGNTIYF.

The chain employs TRBV2 and TRBJ2-2; a weak D match, TRBD2 (6 bases). CDR1 and CDR2 (germline): SNHLY, FYNNEI. The CDR3 contains 14 residues. The germline V and J ends were trimmed by 7 bases and 0 bases, with 9 bases remaining between them. DNA of the CDR3: TGTGCCAGCACCGGGACTTCGAACACCGGGGAGCTGTTTTTT. Its translation is CASTGTSNTGELFF. Looking up the rest from reference TRBV2 and TRBJ2-2 gives the full variable domain: EPEVTQTPSHQVTQMGQEVILRCVPISNHLYFYWYRQILGQKVEFLVSFYNNEISEKSEIFDDQFSVERPDGSNFTLKIRSTKLEDSAMYFCASTGTSNTGELFFGEGSRLTVL.

J is TRBJ2-7 and V is TRBV5-1; 7 bases are a match to TRBD1. Germline V gene sequence: CDR1 SGHRS, CDR2 YFSETQ. Trimming at V came to 0 bases and at J to 0 bases, leaving 0 bases not matched to a gene. CDR3 length: 14 residues. The CDR3 bases are TGCGCCAGCAGCTTGGCAGGGGGCTCCTACGAGCAGTACTTC. Encoded protein: CASSLAGGSYEQYF.

The chain employs TRBV27 and TRBJ2-3; 7 nucleotides agree with TRBD1. Germline V gene data show CDR1 as MNHEY and CDR2 as SMNVEV (reference sequence). J was trimmed by 6 bases and V by 3 bases; bases with no gene match: 9. This CDR3 has 15 amino acids. CDR3 sequence reads: CASSFRTGIKDTQYF. The CDR3, as DNA: TGTGCCAGCAGTTTCCGGACAGGTATCAAGGATACGCAGTATTTT.

This chain connects TRBV30 to TRBJ1-2; perhaps TRBD1 as D (6 bases). Germline V CDR1 and CDR2: GTSNPN, SVGIG (reference sequence). Trimming pared 4 bases from V and 8 bases from J, leaving 20 bases between. The CDR3 contains 14 residues. CDR3 bases: TGTGCCTGGACTCTAGGACAGACGATGAGGGGCTACACCTTC. Amino acids: CAWTLGQTMRGYTF.

The chain carries TRBV27 and TRBJ2-4; 9 bases map to TRBD1. CDR1 and CDR2 (germline): MNHEY, SMNVEV (reference sequence). The CDR3 has 14 amino acids. Unmatched junction bases numbered 9, after V lost 5 bases and J lost 10 bases. DNA for the CDR3: TGTGCCAGCAGTCCCTTCCGGGACAGGGAAATTCAGTACTTC. Translating it yields CASSPFRDREIQYF.

V gene TRBV6-4 combines with J gene TRBJ2-1; TRBD2 aligns across 11 bases. The CDR3 is 14 amino acids. Germline assignment: CDR1 MRHNA and CDR2 SNTAGT. Germline trimming cut 6 bases from V and 12 bases from J; bases unmatched to any gene: 10. The CDR3 sequence is CASSPLPGTSGQFF. For the CDR3, the DNA is TGTGCCAGCAGCCCACTACCAGGGACTAGCGGGCAGTTCTTC.

The genes are TRBV10-1 and TRBJ2-1; D gene uncertain. Germline V lookup: CDR1 WNHNN, CDR2 SYGVQD (reference sequence). This CDR3 has 16 amino acids. V lost 0 bases and J lost 5, with 14 bases in between. CDR3 in DNA: TGCGCCAGCAGTGAGTCCAGTAGCCCTAAACACAATGAGCAGTTCTTC. This sequence encodes CASSESSSPKHNEQFF.